One and the same sample provided the 31 T cell receptor beta chains below, sequenced in a study of HIV-infected patients and healthy controls. No cell fractionation was done, so the repertoire covers all unsorted peripheral blood T cells. Reverse transcription used around 500 ng RNA and constant-region primers for alpha and beta. Separate chain-specific third strand synthesis with multiplexing indices produced the alpha and beta libraries. TCRdb redid the calling of the 5' RACE reads with MiXCR, one entry per CDR3 protein. The sample contains 9,500 or so distinct CDR3 sequences, about 5% of which appear only once. The sequenced sample was blood, obtained before antiretroviral therapy. These receptors all stem from an adult with HIV infection.

Ten or more counts support this clonotype. The chain links TRBV6-1 to TRBJ2-7; either TRBD1 or TRBD2 may supply D (6 bases each). Germline V lookup: CDR1 MNHNS, CDR2 SASEGT. V was clipped by 0 bases and J by 5 bases, with 14 bases between them. CDR3 length equals 15 residues. The CDR3 spells CASSEAFWGDNEQYF. For the CDR3, the DNA is TGTGCCAGCAGTGAAGCGTTCTGGGGGGACAACGAGCAGTACTTC.

This clonotype has ten or more counts. CDR3 protein: CASSSLAYNEQFF. The CDR3 nucleotides are TGTGCCAGTAGTAGCCTAGCCTACAATGAGCAGTTCTTC. The V gene is TRBV19, the J gene TRBJ2-1; D gene uncertain. The CDR3 spans 13 residues. Germline loops: CDR1 LNHDA, CDR2 SQIVND (reference sequence). V was clipped by 4 bases and J by 2 bases, with 6 bases between them.

By sample share, this clonotype is medium-sized (0.01 to 0.1%). The chain couples TRBV20-1 to TRBJ2-1; weak D call: TRBD2 (5 bases). The ends were cut back, 6 bases at V and 9 bases at J, with 18 bases in the middle. There are 13 residues in the CDR3. The germline CDR1 and CDR2 sequences are DFQATT and SNEGSKA (reference sequence). CDR3 protein: CSAERVVLGEQFF. Here the CDR3 DNA reads TGCAGTGCCGAGAGGGTGGTTCTAGGTGAGCAGTTCTTC.

Within the sample, this clonotype is medium-sized (0.01 to 0.1%). The rearrangement links TRBV7-9 to TRBJ2-2; D is ambiguous. The CDR3 spans 12 residues. CDR1 and CDR2 (germline): SEHNR, FQNEAQ (reference sequence). V lost 6 bases and J 6 bases, leaving 8 bases between the germline ends. The CDR3, as DNA: TGTGCCAGCAGGCAACTTGCCGGGGAGCTGTTTTTT. This codes for CASRQLAGELFF.

There are many counts of this clonotype. The chain couples TRBV7-9 to TRBJ2-3; D call uncertain. In germline, CDR1 is SEHNR, CDR2 FQNEAQ (reference sequence). V was pared by 2 bases and J by 2 bases, with 5 bases between. The CDR3 is 13 amino acids. DNA for the CDR3: TGTGCCAGCAGCTTACTCCCCACAGATACGCAGTATTTT. Protein sequence: CASSLLPTDTQYF.

This clonotype was counted ten times or more. The chain carries TRBV12-3 or TRBV12-4 and TRBJ1-5; possibly TRBD1 for D (5 bases). The CDR3 covers 14 residues. V was cut by 7 bases and J by 6 bases, with 16 bases left in between. CDR3 nucleotide sequence: TGTGCCAGCACCATCGGGGCCGGTCGTCAGCCCCAGCATTTT. Amino acids: CASTIGAGRQPQHF.

V is TRBV11-2 and J is TRBJ2-6; TRBD1 agrees at 7 bases. This CDR3 contains 18 residues. Trimming at V came to 2 bases and at J to 0 bases, leaving 7 bases not matched to a gene. Germline-derived CDR1 and CDR2 are SGHAT and FQNNGV. The CDR3 DNA sequence: TGTGCCAGCAGCTTATCCGACAGGGTAGCCTCTGGGGCCAACGTCCTGACTTTC. It specifies CASSLSDRVASGANVLTF.

This clonotype has at least ten counts. V is TRBV5-1 and J is TRBJ2-7; TRBD2 agrees at 9 bases. Trimming cost V 0 bases and J 6 bases; bases outside gene matches: 4. This CDR3 comprises 14 residues. Germline V gene data show CDR1 as SGHRS and CDR2 as YFSETQ. CDR3 coding DNA: TGCGCCAGCAGCTTGGGAGGGACTAGCAGCGAGCAGTACTTC. Its translation is CASSLGGTSSEQYF.

This clonotype has a count of ten or more. V is TRBV7-8 and J is TRBJ2-1; D perhaps matches TRBD2 (6 bases). Germline loops: CDR1 SGHVS, CDR2 FQNEAQ. The CDR3 is 14 amino acids. V shed 6 bases and J shed 6 bases, with 15 bases lying between them. The CDR3 loop is CASRTGGPINEQFF. In DNA, the CDR3 is TGTGCCAGCAGGACCGGGGGACCCATCAATGAGCAGTTCTTC.

This clonotype has more than one count but fewer than ten. The chain has TRBV10-3 and TRBJ1-2; D is ambiguous. The CDR3 is 13 amino acids. CDR1 and CDR2 (germline): ENHRY, SYGVKD. Trimming cost V 7 bases and J 2 bases, with 11 bases left between them. CDR3 protein: CAITSDGNYGYTF. Written as DNA, the CDR3 is TGTGCCATCACGTCTGATGGGAACTATGGCTACACCTTC.

Many counts were recorded for this clonotype. This sequence joins TRBV6-6 and TRBJ2-7; either TRBD1 or TRBD2 may fit D (5 bases each). Germline CDR1 is MNHNY and CDR2 is SVGAGI (reference sequence). CDR3 length equals 13 residues. V lost 5 bases and J 7 bases, leaving 15 bases between the germline ends. The CDR3 sequence is CASSRRGPGEQYF. CDR3 DNA sequence: TGTGCCAGCAGTCGTAGGGGACCTGGGGAGCAGTACTTC.

Sample share makes this clonotype medium-sized. CDR3 loop: CASRQAYSNQPQHF. CDR3 bases: TGTGCCAGCCGACAGGCTTATAGCAATCAGCCCCAGCATTTT. The chain has TRBV6-6 and TRBJ1-5; tentative D call: TRBD1 (6 bases). V was trimmed by 8 bases and J by 0 bases, leaving 11 bases between them. The germline V gene has CDR1 MNHNY and CDR2 SVGAGI (reference sequence). The CDR3 is 14 amino acids.

This clonotype was detected many times. The chain employs TRBV28 and TRBJ2-1; maybe TRBD2 (6 bases). The V end lost 2 bases, the J end lost 12 bases, and 17 bases lay between the germline ends. The CDR3 length is 14 residues. CDR1 is MDHEN and CDR2 is SYDVKM in the germline V gene. CDR3 sequence: CASSLHTGGVRQFF. The CDR3 DNA sequence: TGTGCCAGCAGTTTACACACTGGAGGGGTAAGGCAGTTCTTC.

By its share, this clonotype is medium-sized. The chain couples TRBV6-2 or TRBV6-3 to TRBJ2-1; 7 nucleotides align to TRBD2. The trim removed 2 bases at V and 2 bases at J, leaving 3 bases unmatched. Per germline, CDR1 MNHEY and CDR2 SVGEGT. This CDR3 region has 15 residues. CDR3 amino acids: CASSYSGDPYNEQFF. The CDR3 DNA follows: TGTGCCAGCAGTTACAGCGGGGACCCCTACAATGAGCAGTTCTTC.

This clonotype was seen at least ten times. This chain joins TRBV6-6 and TRBJ1-5; TRBD1 matches 8 bases. Per the germline V gene, CDR1 is MNHNY and CDR2 is SVGAGI (reference sequence). The CDR3 has 13 residues. The junction had 2 bases not matched to a gene; V was cut back by 4 bases and J by 6 bases. CDR3 loop: CASSLTGGQPQHF. The DNA for the CDR3 is TGTGCCAGCAGTTTAACAGGGGGTCAGCCCCAGCATTTT.

This clonotype was observed at least ten times. This chain links TRBV20-1 with TRBJ1-6, with 9 bases identical to TRBD1. This CDR3 has 14 amino acids. CDR1 and CDR2 (germline): DFQATT, SNEGSKA (reference sequence). Unmatched junction bases numbered 7, after V lost 3 bases and J lost 10 bases. The chain's CDR3 is CSARRTGEHSPLHF. The CDR3, as DNA: TGCAGTGCTAGGAGGACAGGGGAGCACTCACCCCTCCACTTT.

This clonotype has a count of ten or more. The chain joins TRBV24-1 to TRBJ2-7; D might be TRBD1 or TRBD2, each matching 6 bases. V lost 2 bases and J 6 bases, leaving 19 bases between the germline ends. The germline CDR1 and CDR2 sequences are KGHDR and SFDVKD. This CDR3 region has 16 residues. This CDR3 reads CATSDSRDTDMFEQYF. CDR3 nucleotides: TGTGCCACCAGTGATTCGCGGGACACGGACATGTTCGAGCAGTACTTC.

This chain links TRBV14 with TRBJ1-2, with a tentative D call TRBD1 (5 bases). Trimming cost V 6 bases and J 6 bases, with 20 bases left between them. Germline V gives CDR1 SGHDN, CDR2 FVKESK. This CDR3 spans 15 amino acids. The CDR3 loop is CASSLSGIEDDGYTF. CDR3 in DNA: TGTGCCAGCAGTCTCTCAGGGATTGAGGATGATGGCTACACCTTC.

By share of the sample, this clonotype is medium-sized (0.01 to 0.1%). The chain carries TRBV13 and TRBJ2-1, with a tentative D call TRBD1 (5 bases). V was shortened by 0 bases and J by 12 bases, with 12 bases between the two germline ends. This CDR3 spans 13 amino acids. Germline CDR1 and CDR2: PRHDT and FYEKMQ (reference sequence). CDR3 nucleotides: TGTGCCAGCAGCTTAGGTGCAGGGTTAAGGCAGTTCTTC. It translates to CASSLGAGLRQFF.

This clonotype was detected ten times or more. The V call is TRBV19, the J call TRBJ1-5, with D possibly being TRBD1 (5 bases). Germline V lookup: CDR1 LNHDA, CDR2 SQIVND (reference sequence). The CDR3 is made up of 13 amino acids. Trimming left V 6 bases short and J 5 bases short, with 11 bases between. The DNA of the CDR3 is TGTGCCAGTAGCAGGACACGGGATCAGCCCCAGCATTTT. It encodes CASSRTRDQPQHF.

The J gene is TRBJ2-7, the V gene TRBV10-3, with 7 bases identical to TRBD2. Germline lookup yields CDR1 ENHRY and CDR2 SYGVKD. This CDR3 region has 13 residues. V lost 3 bases and J lost 7; bases outside the gene matches: 6. CDR3 region: CAISELGGEEQYF. CDR3 coding DNA: TGTGCCATCAGTGAATTGGGAGGGGAGGAGCAGTACTTC.

The chain combines TRBV6-1 with TRBJ2-7; a weak D match, TRBD1 (6 bases). From germline, CDR1 is MNHNS and CDR2 SASEGT. The CDR3 length is 15 residues. V was trimmed by 0 bases and J by 2 bases, leaving 11 bases between them. The CDR3 DNA is TGTGCCAGCAGTGAAGCGCAAGGGGGAACCTACGAGCAGTACTTC. Protein: CASSEAQGGTYEQYF.

This clonotype ranks as medium-sized. The rearrangement joins TRBV29-1 to TRBJ2-1, with TRBD1 as a possible D gene (6 bases). The CDR3 totals 15 residues. The germline V gene has CDR1 SQVTM and CDR2 ANQGSEA. V was pared by 3 bases and J by 4 bases, with 16 bases between. The CDR3 here is CSVDRTESMYNEQFF. CDR3 nucleotide sequence: TGCAGCGTTGACCGGACAGAATCTATGTACAATGAGCAGTTCTTC.

Many counts were recorded for this clonotype. V usage is TRBV5-1 and J usage is TRBJ2-7; D remains unclear. Trimming took 4 bases from V and 2 from J, leaving 10 bases between them. Germline V gene sequence: CDR1 SGHRS, CDR2 YFSETQ. This CDR3 contains 13 residues. CDR3 in amino acids: CASSLGWTYEQYF. As DNA, the CDR3 is TGCGCCAGCAGCCTGGGTTGGACCTACGAGCAGTACTTC.

Only a few counts were recorded for this clonotype. The chain joins TRBV30 to TRBJ2-2, with D perhaps TRBD1 or TRBD2 (5 bases each). The CDR3 is made up of 12 amino acids. V shed 2 bases and J shed 6 bases, with 7 bases lying between them. Germline CDR1 is GTSNPN and CDR2 is SVGIG (reference sequence). The CDR3 reads CAWSLGAGELFF. CDR3 in DNA: TGTGCCTGGAGTTTGGGGGCCGGGGAGCTGTTTTTT.

Comments on this clonotype: Mismatch with germline at one junction end may stem from a read error. The chain is built from TRBV19 and TRBJ2-7, with TRBD2 matching 10 bases. CDR3 size: 15 residues. Germline V gene lookup returns CDR1 LNHDA and CDR2 SQIVND (reference sequence). The CDR3: CASSLETSGNYEQYF. The CDR3 bases are TGTGCCAGTAGTTTAGAAACTAGCGGGAACTACGAGCAGTACTTC. Full variable domain (missing parts from reference TRBV19 and TRBJ2-7): DGGITQSPKYLFRKEGQNVTLSCEQNLNHDAMYWYRQDPGQGLRLIYYSQIVNDFQKGDIAEGYSVSREKKESFPLTVTSAQKNPTAFYLCASSLETSGNYEQYFGPGTRLTVT.

This clonotype occurred many times. The chain uses TRBV5-4 and TRBJ2-3; TRBD2 matches at 16 bases. The CDR3 has 18 residues. The trim removed 3 bases at V and 5 bases at J, leaving 9 bases unmatched. Per germline, CDR1 SGHNT and CDR2 YYREEE (reference sequence). The DNA for the CDR3 is TGTGCCAGCAGCTCCGGGACTAGCGGGGGGGCCACACGAGATACGCAGTATTTT. Protein product: CASSSGTSGGATRDTQYF. The complete variable domain, with remaining parts taken from reference TRBV5-4 and TRBJ2-3, reads ETGVTQSPTHLIKTRGQQVTLRCSSQSGHNTVSWYQQALGQGPQFIFQYYREEENGRGNFPPRFSGLQFPNYSSELNVNALELDDSALYLCASSSGTSGGATRDTQYFGPGTRLTVL.

In this sample, this clonotype turned up many times. The gene calls are TRBV12-3 or TRBV12-4 and TRBJ2-3, with D maybe TRBD2 (6 bases). This CDR3 spans 18 amino acids. Deletions cut 4 bases from V and 4 bases from J, with 24 bases between. The CDR3 spells CASSYMWADPGGPDTQYF. The DNA for the CDR3 is TGTGCCAGCAGTTATATGTGGGCGGACCCAGGAGGGCCAGATACGCAGTATTTT.

This clonotype turned up a few times. The chain couples TRBV11-3 to TRBJ2-2, with 7 bases lining up with TRBD2. This CDR3 spans 13 amino acids. Germline V gene lookup returns CDR1 SGHNT and CDR2 YENEEA. The V segment lost 4 bases and the J segment 7 bases; nucleotides outside the gene matches: 3. Here the CDR3 DNA reads TGTGCCAGCAGCTCAGGGAGGGACGGGGAGCTGTTTTTT. Residues: CASSSGRDGELFF.

This clonotype was seen ten or more times. The J gene is TRBJ2-1, the V gene TRBV4-2; D gene ambiguous. The CDR3 length is 16 residues. Trimming took 0 bases from V and 0 from J, leaving 9 bases between them. Germline CDR1 is LGHNA and CDR2 is YNFKEQ. CDR3 in amino acids: CASSQETQSSYNEQFF. For the CDR3, the DNA is TGTGCCAGCAGCCAAGAGACCCAAAGCTCCTACAATGAGCAGTTCTTC.

The V gene is TRBV12-5, the J gene TRBJ2-2; the D gene could be TRBD1 or TRBD2 (5 bases each). The germline gives CDR1 LGHNT, CDR2 FRNRAP. The CDR3 is 15 residues long. V was cut by 8 bases and J by 2 bases, with 15 bases left in between. CDR3 sequence: CASSWGTSNTGELFF. The CDR3 coding sequence is TGTGCTAGTTCATGGGGGACGAGTAACACCGGGGAGCTGTTTTTT.